Listed below are T cell receptor beta chains from one sample, sequenced in a study of T cells in localized non-small cell lung cancer. The table came from immunoSEQ multiplex PCR; TCRdb's copy has only in-frame clones and leaves some out. Of some 52,000 clones in the sample, around 80% were seen once. The sequencing used PBMCs, collected before any cancer treatment. The source of these receptors is a woman between 35 and 70 years old with stage II lung adenocarcinoma. The CDR3 runs from the conserved cysteine through the conserved F or W. D genes are given only for firm matches. For some rows the clone size is stated as once, few or many, or as a class when expanded; others skip it.

TRBJ2-5,NA,NA,TRBV7-3,CASGVPETQYF,TGTGCCAGCGGGGTTCCGGAGACCCAGTACTTC
TRBJ1-4,NA,NA,TRBV4-1,CASSQGEGGRTTNEKLFF,TGCGCCAGCAGCCAGGGGGAAGGGGGGCGTACAACTAATGAAAAACTGTTTTTT
TRBJ2-7,TRBD2,NA,TRBV7-7,CASSLSVAGEQYF,TGTGCTAGCAGCTTATCGGTAGCGGGCGAGCAGTACTTC
TRBJ1-2,NA,once,TRBV11-2,CASSYGGRVYGYTF,TGTGCCAGCAGCTATGGAGGGAGGGTCTATGGCTACACCTTC
TRBJ1-2,TRBD1,NA,TRBV27,CASRRTGNDGYTF,TGTGCCAGCAGACGGACAGGGAATGATGGCTACACCTTC
TRBJ2-3,TRBD2,NA,TRBV5-1,CASSSSAGGNTDTQYF,TGCGCCAGCAGCTCCTCAGCGGGGGGAAACACAGATACGCAGTATTTT
TRBJ2-1,NA,NA,TRBV30,CAWTPLESSYNEQFF,TGTGCCTGGACCCCCCTTGAGAGCTCCTACAATGAGCAGTTCTTC
TRBJ1-1,TRBD1,NA,TRBV2,CASRDYRGANTEAFF,TGTGCCAGCAGAGATTACAGGGGAGCAAACACTGAAGCTTTCTTT
TRBJ2-1,TRBD1,NA,TRBV10-3,CAISDRTGGNEQFF,TGTGCCATCAGTGACAGGACAGGGGGGAATGAGCAGTTCTTC
TRBJ2-2,NA,NA,TRBV4-1,CASSRTGTSTPGELFF,TGCGCCAGCAGCCGGACCGGGACAAGTACCCCCGGGGAGCTGTTTTTT
TRBJ1-2,NA,NA,TRBV6-1,CASSAVRGSGYTF,TGTGCCAGCAGTGCGGTCAGGGGAAGTGGCTACACCTTC
TRBJ1-4,NA,NA,TRBV28,CASRPGRVEKLFF,TGTGCCAGCAGACCGGGCAGGGTCGAAAAACTGTTTTTT
TRBJ1-2,NA,NA,TRBV14,CASSFGGPSVGYGYTF,TGTGCCAGCAGCTTCGGGGGTCCTTCAGTGGGCTATGGCTACACCTTC
TRBJ2-1,TRBD1,NA,TRBV2,CASSKGAWNEQFF,TGTGCCAGCAGTAAGGGGGCATGGAATGAGCAGTTCTTC
TRBJ2-6,TRBD1,NA,TRBV7-2,CASSGRDRGGANVLTF,TGTGCCAGCAGCGGCCGGGACAGAGGTGGGGCCAACGTCCTGACTTTC
TRBJ2-7,NA,NA,TRBV5-1,CASSLATKAYEQYF,TGCGCCAGCAGCTTGGCGACTAAGGCCTACGAGCAGTACTTC
TRBJ2-5,NA,NA,TRBV18,CASSSGGPETQYF,TGTGCCAGCTCATCCGGGGGCCCGGAGACCCAGTACTTC
TRBJ1-2,TRBD1,few,TRBV2,CARTGGFDGYTF,TGTGCCAGGACAGGGGGCTTTGATGGCTACACCTTC
TRBJ1-3,NA,NA,TRBV5-1,CASSFGDGNTIYF,TGCGCCAGCAGCTTCGGAGATGGAAACACCATATATTTT
TRBJ2-1,NA,few,TRBV4-3,CASSQGLGSYNEQFF,TGCGCCAGCAGCCAGGGGCTGGGTTCCTACAATGAGCAGTTCTTC
TRBJ2-7,NA,NA,TRBV14,CASSQVWGDKQYF,TGTGCCAGCAGCCAAGTCTGGGGGGACAAGCAGTACTTC
TRBJ1-1,TRBD1,NA,TRBV6-5,CASSEGSGGTEAFF,TGTGCCAGCAGTGAAGGATCAGGGGGGACTGAAGCTTTCTTT
TRBJ1-1,NA,NA,TRBV5-1,CASSPEGGGTEAFF,TGCGCCAGCAGCCCCGAGGGGGGGGGTACTGAAGCTTTCTTT
TRBJ1-4,NA,few,TRBV6-5,CASTRGGFAGEKLFF,TGTGCCAGCACCAGAGGCGGGTTTGCAGGGGAAAAACTGTTTTTT
TRBJ1-1,NA,NA,TRBV18,CASSPQGNTEAFF,TGTGCCAGCTCACCACAGGGGAACACTGAAGCTTTCTTT
TRBJ2-1,TRBD1,few,TRBV14,CASSQGRRTGIYNEQFF,TGTGCCAGCAGCCAAGGACGGAGGACAGGTATCTACAATGAGCAGTTCTTC
TRBJ2-3,TRBD1,NA,TRBV7-9,CASSLVQGASDTQYF,TGTGCCAGCAGCTTAGTTCAGGGGGCCTCAGATACGCAGTATTTT
TRBJ1-1,NA,NA,TRBV6-1,CASSGGRTANTEAFF,TGTGCCAGCAGTGGTGGGCGGACAGCGAACACTGAAGCTTTCTTT
TRBJ1-1,TRBD1,few,TRBV9,CASSLTGGGTEAFF,TGTGCCAGCAGCTTGACAGGGGGGGGCACTGAAGCTTTCTTT
TRBJ2-1,NA,NA,TRBV6-6,CASSYPRSFDNEQFF,TGTGCCAGCAGTTACCCCCGGTCATTCGACAATGAGCAGTTCTTC
TRBJ1-1,NA,NA,TRBV27,CASSLWGEEAFF,TGTGCCAGCAGTTTATGGGGGGAAGAAGCTTTCTTT
TRBJ1-4,TRBD1,once,TRBV7-2,CASSLGGAGGEKLFF,TGTGCCAGCAGCTTAGGGGGCGCAGGGGGTGAAAAACTGTTTTTT
TRBJ1-1,NA,NA,TRBV6-5,CASTDLGGNTEAFF,TGTGCCAGCACCGATCTGGGGGGGAACACTGAAGCTTTCTTT